This T cell receptor (beta chain) is drawn from a study of T cells in Graves' hyperthyroidism and ophthalmopathy. Looked up from germline, CDR1 is DFQATT and CDR2 is SNEGSKA (reference sequence). Trimming cost V 6 bases and J 7 bases; bases outside gene matches: 8. The CDR3 consists of 13 residues. RNA transcripts provided the source from which TCR beta CDR3 regions were amplified. An initial round of RT-PCR targeting the TCR CDR3 relied on the HTBI primer set. MiXCR, applied by TCRdb to the multiplex PCR reads, yields one record per CDR3 protein. The repertoire includes approximately 640,000 distinct CDR3 sequences, roughly 17% of them detected once, and roughly a sixth sits in the top ten. This clonotype showed up many times.

V usage is TRBV20-1 and J usage is TRBJ2-7; 11 nucleotides align to TRBD1. The clonotype was recovered from a man between 45 and 60 years old with Graves' hyperthyroidism. The sample comprised blood. The CDR3 spells CSARDRGREEQYF. CDR3 sequence (DNA): TGCAGTGCAAGGGACAGGGGGAGAGAGGAGCAGTACTTC.